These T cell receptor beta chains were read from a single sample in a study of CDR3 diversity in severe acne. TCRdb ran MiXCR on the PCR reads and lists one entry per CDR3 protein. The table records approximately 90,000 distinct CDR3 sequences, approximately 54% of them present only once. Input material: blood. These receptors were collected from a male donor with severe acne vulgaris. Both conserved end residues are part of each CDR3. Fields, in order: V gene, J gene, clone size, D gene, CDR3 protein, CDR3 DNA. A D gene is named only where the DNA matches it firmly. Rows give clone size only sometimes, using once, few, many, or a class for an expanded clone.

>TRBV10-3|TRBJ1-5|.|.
CAISKTGYNQPQHF
TGTGCCATCAGTAAGACAGGTTACAATCAGCCCCAGCATTTT
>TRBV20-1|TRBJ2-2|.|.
CSAIRTDENTGELFF
TGCAGTGCTATAAGGACAGACGAGAACACCGGGGAGCTGTTTTTT
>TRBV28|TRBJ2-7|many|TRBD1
CASSQGQNYEQYF
TGTGCCAGCAGTCAGGGACAGAACTACGAGCAGTACTTC
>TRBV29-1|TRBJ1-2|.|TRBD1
CSVAGDSYGYTF
TGCAGCGTTGCGGGGGACAGCTATGGCTACACCTTC
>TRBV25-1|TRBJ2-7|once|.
CASSRDGPLEQYF
TGTGCCAGCAGCCGGGACGGACCTCTCGAGCAGTACTTC
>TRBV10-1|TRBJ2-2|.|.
CASRDGQNTGELFF
TGCGCCAGCAGGGACGGACAGAACACCGGGGAGCTGTTTTTT
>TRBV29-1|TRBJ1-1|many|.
CSVEASGSAYEAFF
TGCAGCGTTGAGGCCTCCGGATCAGCCTATGAAGCTTTCTTT
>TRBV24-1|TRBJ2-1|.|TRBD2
CATSVSAGDHNEQFF
TGTGCCACCAGTGTGTCAGCGGGAGATCACAATGAGCAGTTCTTC
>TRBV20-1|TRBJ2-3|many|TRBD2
CSATSGASTDTQYF
TGCAGTGCAACCAGCGGGGCTAGCACAGATACGCAGTATTTT
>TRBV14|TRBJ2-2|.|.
CATPSSTGELFF
TGTGCCACTCCTTCGAGCACCGGGGAGCTGTTTTTT
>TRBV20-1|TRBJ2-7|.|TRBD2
CSASPSGAYEQYF
TGCAGTGCTAGTCCTAGCGGAGCCTACGAGCAGTACTTC
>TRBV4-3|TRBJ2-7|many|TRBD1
CASSQDRGTGGYEQYF
TGCGCCAGCAGCCAAGATAGAGGGACAGGGGGCTACGAGCAGTACTTC
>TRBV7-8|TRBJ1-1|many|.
CASSLLRFNTEAFF
TGTGCCAGCAGCTTATTACGCTTTAACACTGAAGCTTTCTTT
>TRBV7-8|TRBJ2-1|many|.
CASSWGWGGSYNEQFF
TGTGCCAGCAGCTGGGGATGGGGGGGCTCGTACAATGAGCAGTTCTTC
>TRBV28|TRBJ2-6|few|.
CASSLLGRGAFGANVLTF
TGTGCCAGCAGTCTATTGGGACGGGGGGCTTTTGGGGCCAACGTCCTGACTTTC
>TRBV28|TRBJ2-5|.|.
CASSLWGAWETQYF
TGTGCCAGCAGTTTATGGGGGGCGTGGGAGACCCAGTACTTC
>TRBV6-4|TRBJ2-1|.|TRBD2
CASSGEGTSVNEQFF
TGTGCCAGCAGTGGGGAGGGGACTAGCGTCAATGAGCAGTTCTTC
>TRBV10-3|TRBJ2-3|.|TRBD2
CASGTSGSSTDTQYF
TGTGCCAGCGGGACTAGCGGATCTAGCACAGATACGCAGTATTTT
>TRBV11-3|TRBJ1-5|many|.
CASSLDRGLNQPQHF
TGTGCCAGCAGCTTAGATCGTGGGCTGAATCAGCCCCAGCATTTT
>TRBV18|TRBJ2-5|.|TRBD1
CASSSGTGETQYF
TGTGCCAGCTCATCCGGGACAGGGGAGACCCAGTACTTC
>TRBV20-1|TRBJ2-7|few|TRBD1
CSAAQGAEQYF
TGCAGTGCTGCACAGGGGGCCGAGCAGTACTTC
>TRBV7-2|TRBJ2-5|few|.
CASRPPREWRGETQYF
TGTGCCAGCAGACCTCCCCGAGAATGGCGGGGAGAGACCCAGTACTTC
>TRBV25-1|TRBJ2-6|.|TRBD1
CASTPGQGSGANVLTF
TGTGCCAGCACCCCGGGACAGGGGTCAGGGGCCAACGTCCTGACTTTC
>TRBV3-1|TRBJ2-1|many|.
CASLQGNRAGNEQFF
TGTGCCAGCCTTCAGGGCAATAGGGCGGGGAATGAGCAGTTCTTC
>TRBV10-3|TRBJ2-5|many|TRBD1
CAISEGDRGIETQYF
TGTGCCATCAGTGAAGGGGACAGGGGCATAGAGACCCAGTACTTC
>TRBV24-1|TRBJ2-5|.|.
CATSAGGRKETQYF
TGTGCCACCAGTGCTGGCGGGCGGAAAGAGACCCAGTACTTC
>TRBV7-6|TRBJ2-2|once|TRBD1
CASSLTGGALTGELFF
TGTGCCAGCAGCCTGACAGGGGGCGCATTGACCGGGGAGCTGTTTTTT
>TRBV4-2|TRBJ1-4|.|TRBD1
CASSPRTGDEKLFF
TGTGCCAGCAGCCCGAGGACAGGGGATGAAAAACTGTTTTTT
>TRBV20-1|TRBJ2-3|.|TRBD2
CSARSGRATDTQYF
TGCAGTGCTAGGAGCGGGAGGGCTACAGATACGCAGTATTTT
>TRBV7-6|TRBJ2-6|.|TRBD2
CASSLLAGNSGANVLTF
TGTGCCAGCAGCTTACTAGCGGGAAACTCTGGGGCCAACGTCCTGACTTTC
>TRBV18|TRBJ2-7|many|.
CASSPRRNSYEQYF
TGTGCCAGCTCACCTCGGAGAAACTCCTACGAGCAGTACTTC
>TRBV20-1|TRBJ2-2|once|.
CRAHDSATNEKAEPPQNTGELFF
TGCCGTGCCCACGACAGTGCAACTAATGAAAAGGCGGAGCCTCCGCAAAACACCGGGGAGCTGTTTTTT
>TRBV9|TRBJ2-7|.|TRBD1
CASSERTGSYEQYF
TGTGCCAGCAGCGAAAGGACAGGGAGCTACGAGCAGTACTTC
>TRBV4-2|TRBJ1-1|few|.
CASSQEKGSTEAFF
TGTGCCAGCAGCCAAGAAAAGGGTTCCACTGAAGCTTTCTTT
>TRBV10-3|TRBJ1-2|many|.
CAISDTGNYGYTF
TGTGCCATCAGTGATACAGGGAACTATGGCTACACCTTC
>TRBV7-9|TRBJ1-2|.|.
CASSQHDRRPNYGYTF
TGCGCCAGCAGCCAACATGACAGGCGACCCAACTATGGCTACACCTTC
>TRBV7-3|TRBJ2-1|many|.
CASSLNPGSYNEQFF
TGTGCCAGCAGCTTAAACCCGGGTTCCTACAATGAGCAGTTCTTC
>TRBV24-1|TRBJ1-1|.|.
CATSVGGTEAFF
TGTGCCACCAGTGTAGGGGGGACTGAAGCTTTCTTT
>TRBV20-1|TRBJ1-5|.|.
CSVNSGARDQPQHF
TGCAGTGTCAATTCAGGGGCTAGAGATCAGCCCCAGCATTTT
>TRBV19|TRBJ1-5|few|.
CASSFRFFQPQHF
TGTGCCAGTAGTTTTAGGTTCTTTCAGCCCCAGCATTTT